The present entry profiles one T cell receptor beta chain with its context. In the PCR, 60 Vbeta and 13 Jbeta primers were used. Profiled with immunoSEQ multiplex PCR; TCRdb holds only in-frame clones, not every one. The sample data list about 210,000 clones. This sample is part of a study of cytomegalovirus exposure and HLA in healthy donors. The CDR3 is made up of 14 amino acids. Germline V gives CDR1 SGHRS, CDR2 YFSETQ. The V end was cut by 0 bases, the J end by 2 bases, with 6 bases between. The chain carries TRBV5-1 and TRBJ2-1; D ambiguous. The specimen was PBMCs. This receptor was identified in a woman aged 25-40 years in good health and CMV-seropositive. The CDR3 here is CASSLDTTYNEQFF. The CDR3 DNA is TGCGCCAGCAGCTTGGACACCACCTACAATGAGCAGTTCTTC.